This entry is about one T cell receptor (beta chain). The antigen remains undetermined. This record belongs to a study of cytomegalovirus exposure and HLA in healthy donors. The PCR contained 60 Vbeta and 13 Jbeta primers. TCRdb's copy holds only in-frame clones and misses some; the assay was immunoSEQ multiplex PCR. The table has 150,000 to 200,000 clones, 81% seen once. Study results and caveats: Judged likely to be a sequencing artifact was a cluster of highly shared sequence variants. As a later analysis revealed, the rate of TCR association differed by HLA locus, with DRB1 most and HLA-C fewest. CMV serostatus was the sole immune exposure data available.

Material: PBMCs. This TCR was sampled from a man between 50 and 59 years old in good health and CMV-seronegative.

DNA of the CDR3: TGTGCCACTTGGACAGTCGGCTCGAGTGGCTACACCTTC. It is translated as CATWTVGSSGYTF. This sequence joins TRBV2 and TRBJ1-2; tentatively, D is TRBD1 (6 bases). The CDR3 length is 13 residues. Germline CDR1 reads SNHLY; CDR2 reads FYNNEI. V was pared by 10 bases and J by 7 bases, with 19 bases between. Drawing the rest from reference TRBV2 and TRBJ1-2, the complete variable domain is EPEVTQTPSHQVTQMGQEVILRCVPISNHLYFYWYRQILGQKVEFLVSFYNNEISEKSEIFDDQFSVERPDGSNFTLKIRSTKLEDSAMYFCATWTVGSSGYTFGSGTRLTVV.